A selection of T cell receptor beta chains follows, all from one sample in a study of blood T cell repertoires in COVID-19. Profiled with immunoSEQ multiplex PCR; TCRdb holds only in-frame clones, not every one. The repertoire holds about 440,000 clones, with about 91% as singletons. The material sequenced was peripheral blood. The receptors here all came from a woman aged 45-59 years with COVID-19, enrolled during active disease. CDR3s include the opening cysteine and the closing phenylalanine or tryptophan. The order of the fields is CDR3 protein, CDR3 DNA, D gene, V gene, clone size, J gene. A D gene is named only where the DNA matches it firmly. The size of a clone is reported for some rows only, either as once, few or many, or as a class for expanded clones.

CASNKGQGPYEQYF	TGTGCCAGCAATAAGGGACAGGGTCCCTACGAGCAGTACTTC	TRBD1	TRBV2	few	TRBJ2-7
CASSRGGAFNEQFF	TGTGCCAGCAGCCGAGGGGGGGCCTTCAATGAGCAGTTCTTC	NA	TRBV21-1	NA	TRBJ2-1
CASSLFGGAGGPSNEQFF	TGTGCCAGCAGCTTGTTCGGTGGAGCGGGGGGGCCTTCCAATGAGCAGTTCTTC	TRBD2	TRBV5-8	NA	TRBJ2-1
CASVAVRPGGYTF	TGTGCCAGCGTAGCAGTGAGACCTGGGGGCTACACCTTC	NA	TRBV2	few	TRBJ1-2
CASSIESEQGIDQPQHF	TGTGCCAGTAGTATAGAGTCTGAACAGGGGATCGATCAGCCCCAGCATTTT	TRBD1	TRBV19	NA	TRBJ1-5
CASSLRWGVGTEAFF	TGTGCCAGCAGCTTGAGGTGGGGAGTCGGAACTGAAGCTTTCTTT	NA	TRBV5-5	NA	TRBJ1-1
CASSYSKDRGNTEAFF	TGTGCCAGCAGTTACTCGAAGGACAGGGGGAACACTGAAGCTTTCTTT	TRBD1	TRBV6-5	NA	TRBJ1-1
CAWSDWTGAYEQYF	TGTGCCTGGAGCGATTGGACAGGAGCCTACGAGCAGTACTTC	TRBD1	TRBV30	few	TRBJ2-7
CASSQVVKDRRHTEAFF	TGCGCCAGCAGCCAAGTTGTTAAGGACAGACGGCACACTGAAGCTTTCTTT	NA	TRBV4-1	NA	TRBJ1-1
CASSYSRSTGSYEQYF	TGTGCCAGCAGTTACTCGAGGTCGACGGGATCCTACGAGCAGTACTTC	NA	TRBV6-5	NA	TRBJ2-7
CASSVYVGELNTEAFF	TGTGCCAGCAGCGTCTACGTTGGAGAGCTGAACACTGAAGCTTTCTTT	NA	TRBV5-6	once	TRBJ1-1
CASSFATGVKNTEAFF	TGTGCCAGCTCATTTGCGACAGGGGTAAAGAACACTGAAGCTTTCTTT	TRBD1	TRBV18	NA	TRBJ1-1
CASSPGQGYEQFF	TGTGCCAGTAGCCCGGGACAGGGTTATGAGCAGTTCTTC	TRBD1	TRBV19	NA	TRBJ2-1
CASSPQGNTEAFF	TGTGCCAGCAGCCCTCAGGGAAACACTGAAGCTTTCTTT	NA	TRBV6-6	NA	TRBJ1-1
CAIPGQGNTEAFF	TGTGCCATCCCCGGACAGGGGAACACTGAAGCTTTCTTT	TRBD1	TRBV7-9	NA	TRBJ1-1
CASSYVGGRDYEQYF	TGTGCCAGCAGTTACGTAGGGGGCCGAGACTACGAGCAGTACTTC	TRBD1	TRBV6-6	once	TRBJ2-7
CAWSRGGEGYTF	TGTGCCTGGAGTCGGGGTGGGGAGGGCTACACCTTC	NA	TRBV30	NA	TRBJ1-2
CASSMTPGLRDTQYF	TGTGCCAGCAGCATGACGCCGGGACTCAGAGATACGCAGTATTTT	NA	TRBV7-9	few	TRBJ2-3
CASSPPPRGNTEAFF	TGTGCCAGCAGCCCCCCACCGAGAGGAAACACTGAAGCTTTCTTT	NA	TRBV9	NA	TRBJ1-1
CASSRDRGQFTGELFF	TGTGCCAGCAGTAGAGACAGGGGGCAATTCACCGGGGAGCTGTTTTTT	TRBD1	TRBV2	NA	TRBJ2-2
CASSTRTGDYGYTF	TGTGCCAGCAGTACTAGGACGGGGGACTATGGCTACACCTTC	NA	TRBV6-5	NA	TRBJ1-2
CASRPPGGNQPQHF	TGTGCCAGCAGGCCTCCAGGCGGGAATCAGCCCCAGCATTTT	NA	TRBV6-5	NA	TRBJ1-5
CASSQVPSSSGNTIYF	TGTGCCAGCAGCCAAGTGCCTTCTAGCTCTGGAAACACCATATATTTT	NA	TRBV3-1/TRBV3-2	once	TRBJ1-3